This TCR beta chain appears in the sequencing data of a study of cytomegalovirus exposure and HLA in healthy donors. The primer mix had 60 Vbeta and 13 Jbeta primers. TCRdb's copy holds only in-frame clones and misses some; the assay was immunoSEQ multiplex PCR. The repertoire consists of under 150,000 clones, with about 79% occurring once and the leading ten covering approximately 2.4%. CDR3 length: 14 residues. Germline-derived CDR1 and CDR2 are SGHDT and YYEEEE. Trimming removed 4 bases from V and 4 bases from J; junction bases left unmatched: 3. This clone was seen a handful of times. At the DNA level, this CDR3 is encoded by other sequences in the same sample as well.

The chain couples TRBV5-6 to TRBJ1-1, with 11 bases matching TRBD1. This TCR derives from a male donor in good health and CMV-seronegative. The sequencing input was PBMCs. The CDR3 DNA is TGTGCCAGCAGCCTCGGGACAGGGGGCACTGAAGCTTTCTTT. It specifies CASSLGTGGTEAFF.